These T cell receptor beta chains were read from a single sample in a study of blood T cell repertoires in COVID-19. This table comes from immunoSEQ multiplex PCR, and its TCRdb copy is limited to in-frame clones, with some not included. Of a few hundred thousand clones listed, 85% to 90% are singletons. Sequenced sample: PBMCs or T cells enriched from blood (not recorded which). The receptors stem from a man younger than 35 who had recovered from COVID-19. Each CDR3 is given with its conserved first and last residue.

>TRBJ1-5|TRBV2
CASSESPGGNQPQHF
>TRBJ2-1|TRBV6-5
CASSYGGMSFYEQFF
>TRBJ2-5|TRBV3-1/TRBV3-2
CASSPSLPLTSGVQETQYF
>TRBJ1-3|TRBV9
CASSLASSSGGISGNTIYF
>TRBJ2-6|TRBV5-4
CASSLGGRALSGANVLTF
>TRBJ2-1|TRBV27
CASSLGLKRNEQFF
>TRBJ1-1|TRBV25-1
CASSERGGNTEAFF
>TRBJ1-2|TRBV7-2
CASSLGQGANYGYTF
>TRBJ1-5|TRBV19
CASSIKAGDQPQHF
>TRBJ1-2|TRBV7-7
CASSLPGGRYTF
>TRBJ2-3|TRBV5-1
CASSLDRQGSDTQYF
>TRBJ2-7|TRBV2
CASRGGLATSYEQYF
>TRBJ1-2|TRBV3-1/TRBV3-2
CASSQGSNYGYTF
>TRBJ1-2|TRBV30
CAWSPGQVYGYTF
>TRBJ1-2|TRBV5-6
CASSLRVLQGNGYTF
>TRBJ1-2|TRBV2
CASSGGDVAF
>TRBJ2-1|TRBV20-1
CSASWSGEQFF
>TRBJ1-2|TRBV3-1/TRBV3-2
CASSQDGQGRANYGYTF
>TRBJ1-1|TRBV28
CASGAGQDTEAFF
>TRBJ1-1|TRBV18
CASSSAVRTEAFF
>TRBJ1-1|TRBV29-1
CSVVRGTEAFF
>TRBJ1-6|TRBV27
CASSLLSYNSPLHF
>TRBJ2-1|TRBV15
CATSRGLAGLIYNEQFF
>TRBJ1-2|TRBV9
CASSSPGYEPKRFTYGYTF
>TRBJ1-5|TRBV19
CASSPRGQGGQPQHF
>TRBJ1-2|TRBV5-4
CASSPDRTTDNYGYTF
>TRBJ2-1|TRBV7-8
CASSVRWVGYNEQFF
>TRBJ1-2|TRBV7-8
CASSLDRDYGYTF
>TRBJ2-7|TRBV6-5
CASSPSTGMGEQYF
>TRBJ1-5|TRBV6-5
CASSVNRFGKPQHF
>TRBJ1-5|TRBV6-1
CASSEVGQGAWQPQHF
>TRBJ1-1|TRBV7-9
CASSPDSLPEAFF
>TRBJ1-1|TRBV5-1
CASNAPGTVRDTEAFF